A selection of T cell receptor beta chains follows, all from one sample in a study of T cells after yellow fever vaccination. One entry per CDR3 protein, called by TCRdb with MiXCR from the 5' RACE reads. This table holds about 260,000 distinct CDR3 sequences, about 3.9% found once. Sequenced here: PBMCs, sampled 15 days after the yellow fever booster vaccination. The receptors shown here come from a young man who received the YFV17D yellow fever vaccine. Each CDR3 is given with its conserved first and last residue. The D gene is left open where the match is weak. A clone size is listed for some rows: how often the clone was seen (once, few, many), or a class if it is expanded.

size	J	D	V	DNA	CDR3
many	TRBJ2-1	TRBD2	TRBV10-2	TGCGCCAGCAGTGAGGGGACTAGCGGAAGGAAGTTCTTC	CASSEGTSGRKFF
many	TRBJ1-2	TRBD1	TRBV12-3/TRBV12-4	TGTGCCAGCAGTCGACAGGGGGGGAAGAATGGCTACACCTTC	CASSRQGGKNGYTF
many	TRBJ2-2	.	TRBV10-3	TGTGCCATCAGGGCCTTGGGGACCGGGGAGCTGTTTTTT	CAIRALGTGELFF
many	TRBJ2-2	.	TRBV27	TGTGCCACAACCCCAGCGGGCGGACTGAACACCGGGGAGCTGTTTTTT	CATTPAGGLNTGELFF
many	TRBJ2-2	TRBD1	TRBV15	TGTGCCACCAGCAGGTCGAACAGGGGTGCGAACACCGGGGAGCTGTTTTTT	CATSRSNRGANTGELFF
many	TRBJ2-3	.	TRBV20-1	TGCAGTGCTAGTAACGGGGTGGGCACAGATACGCAGTATTTT	CSASNGVGTDTQYF
many	TRBJ2-6	.	TRBV6-5	TGTGCCAGCAGTTGGCTGGGCTCTGGGGCCAACGTCCTGACTTTC	CASSWLGSGANVLTF
many	TRBJ2-3	.	TRBV5-1	TGCGCCAGCAGCCTGGGGGGTCAGGGAGTGGCAGATACGCAGTATTTT	CASSLGGQGVADTQYF
many	TRBJ1-2	TRBD1	TRBV20-1	TGCAGTGCCGTGACAGGGGAGAACTATGGCTACACCTTC	CSAVTGENYGYTF
many	TRBJ2-2	.	TRBV7-2	TGTGCCAGCAGCTCCCGACAGTCCAACACCGGGGAGCTGTTTTTT	CASSSRQSNTGELFF
many	TRBJ2-1	.	TRBV20-1	TGCAGTGCTCCTCTTGGAAGCTCCTACAATGAGCAGTTCTTC	CSAPLGSSYNEQFF
many	TRBJ2-1	.	TRBV4-2	TGTGCCAGCAGCCAAGATCGGGTTTACAATGAGCAGTTCTTC	CASSQDRVYNEQFF
.	TRBJ1-2	.	TRBV5-4	TGTGCCAGCAGTTCTGATACAGGGTATGGCTACACCTTC	CASSSDTGYGYTF
many	TRBJ1-2	.	TRBV29-1	TGCAGCGTTGGGCAAGGCGGCTACACCTTC	CSVGQGGYTF
many	TRBJ1-5	.	TRBV19	TGTGCCAGTAAAAAGACAGATCAGCCCCAGCATTTT	CASKKTDQPQHF
.	TRBJ1-2	TRBD1	TRBV5-1	TGCGCCAGCAGCCTGGGGACAGGGGGCGACCGTGATGGCTACACCTTC	CASSLGTGGDRDGYTF
many	TRBJ2-1	.	TRBV20-1	TGCAGTGCTAGAGAGCGGGGACCCTACAATGAGCAGTTCTTC	CSARERGPYNEQFF
.	TRBJ1-5	.	TRBV20-1	TGCAGTGCTAGAGGGACGCAGGGTCAGCCCCAGCATTTT	CSARGTQGQPQHF
many	TRBJ2-2	TRBD1	TRBV23-1	TGCGCCAGCAGTCAACCGGGACAGGACGGGGAGCTGTTTTTT	CASSQPGQDGELFF
many	TRBJ2-3	TRBD2	TRBV5-1	TGCGCCAGCAGCCAAAATGGGGGGGACACAGATACGCAGTATTTT	CASSQNGGDTDTQYF
many	TRBJ2-1	TRBD2	TRBV5-1	TGCGCCAGCAGCCTGGTAGGGCGGGGGGCCGCCCGGACTTACAATGAGCAGTTCTTC	CASSLVGRGAARTYNEQFF
many	TRBJ2-7	.	TRBV5-1	TGCGCCAGCAGCAGCCGAGTTAGCTCCTACGAGCAGTACTTC	CASSSRVSSYEQYF
many	TRBJ1-3	.	TRBV7-2	TGTGCCAGCAGCGGCCAGCCTTCCGGAAACACCATATATTTT	CASSGQPSGNTIYF
many	TRBJ1-2	.	TRBV20-1	TGCAGTGCTAGTTATGGGGGGGAATATGGCTACACCTTC	CSASYGGEYGYTF
many	TRBJ1-4	TRBD1	TRBV29-1	TGCAGCGTTGAATTGTGTAGGGGGCGGAATGAAAAACTGTTTTTT	CSVELCRGRNEKLFF
.	TRBJ2-5	TRBD2	TRBV27	TGTGCCAGCGGCCCACTAGCGGGGGAAGGTCGCGAGACCCAGTACTTC	CASGPLAGEGRETQYF
many	TRBJ2-7	TRBD1	TRBV20-1	TGCAGTGCTGGAGGGATCGGACAGGGCCGAAGCTCCTACGAGCAGTACTTC	CSAGGIGQGRSSYEQYF
many	TRBJ2-1	TRBD2	TRBV4-3	TGCGCCAGCAGCCAAGATCTCTCTAGCGGGGGCGAATCGCAGTTCTTC	CASSQDLSSGGESQFF
many	TRBJ2-1	TRBD2	TRBV12-3/TRBV12-4	TGTGCCAGCAGTTTTCGATTAGCGGGGGGCCGCTCCTACAATGAGCAGTTCTTC	CASSFRLAGGRSYNEQFF
many	TRBJ1-4	TRBD1	TRBV20-1	TGCAGTGCTAATCAAAGACAGGGGACGGGCGAAAAACTGTTTTTT	CSANQRQGTGEKLFF
many	TRBJ2-5	TRBD1	TRBV7-2	TGTGCCAGCAGCTCACCGGGACAGGGGGCAGAGACCCAGTACTTC	CASSSPGQGAETQYF
.	TRBJ2-2	.	TRBV12-3/TRBV12-4	TGTGCCAGCAGTTTAGTACAGTCCACCGGGGAGCTGTTTTTT	CASSLVQSTGELFF
.	TRBJ1-2	TRBD1	TRBV5-1	TGCGCCAGCGGTCGGACAGGGGACTATGGCTACACCTTC	CASGRTGDYGYTF
many	TRBJ1-1	.	TRBV5-1	TGCGCCAGCAGCTTCTCGGGGGCGGACACTGAAGCTTTCTTT	CASSFSGADTEAFF
many	TRBJ2-7	.	TRBV7-9	TGTGCCAGCAGCTTACGGGCCTACGAGCAGTACTTC	CASSLRAYEQYF
many	TRBJ2-1	.	TRBV20-1	TGCAGTGCTACCCCGGTATACAATGAGCAGTTCTTC	CSATPVYNEQFF
many	TRBJ2-7	.	TRBV4-1	TGCGCCAGCAGCCAAGAAGCGGAGCAGGTTTTCTACGAGCAGTACTTC	CASSQEAEQVFYEQYF
many	TRBJ2-7	TRBD1	TRBV5-1	TGCGCCAGCAGCTCTGGACAGGGCCAGAACGAGCAGTACTTC	CASSSGQGQNEQYF
many	TRBJ2-1	.	TRBV12-3/TRBV12-4	TGTGCCAGCAGTTTAGGATTCGGTGACAGAGAGCAGTTCTTC	CASSLGFGDREQFF
many	TRBJ2-3	.	TRBV7-3	TGTGCCAGCAGCCAACCGCGAGATACGCAGTATTTT	CASSQPRDTQYF
many	TRBJ1-1	.	TRBV19	TGTGCCAGTAGCACCTCGGGAGGCGATATTGTGTTTGAAGCTTTCTTT	CASSTSGGDIVFEAFF
many	TRBJ2-2	.	TRBV2	TGTGCCAGCAGTGAAGTCCCCACCGGGGAGCTGTTTTTT	CASSEVPTGELFF